Listed below are T cell receptor beta chains from one sample, sequenced in a study of blood T cells in healthy people across ages. TCRdb used MiXCR to reprocess the 5' RACE reads, holding one entry per CDR3 protein. In the table there are roughly 650,000 distinct CDR3 sequences, roughly 32% of which are singletons. The sequenced sample was blood. These receptors were obtained from a woman aged 80 or older in good health. CDR3s include the opening cysteine and the closing phenylalanine or tryptophan. A D gene is named only where the DNA matches it firmly. Not all rows give a size; the values are once, few, many and, for expanded clones, a class.

>TRBV5-1|NA|many|TRBJ2-5|15
CASSFDSPEGTGQYF
TGCGCCAGCAGCTTCGACAGCCCTGAAGGAACCGGGCAGTACTTC
>TRBV20-1|TRBD1|many|TRBJ1-6|14
CSATRAGGYSPLHF
TGCAGTGCTACCAGGGCAGGGGGCTACTCACCCCTCCACTTT
>TRBV5-1|NA|few|TRBJ2-1|15
CASSLDPGVQETQFF
TGCGCCAGCAGCTTGGACCCGGGGGTTCAAGAGACCCAGTTCTTC
>TRBV30|NA|many|TRBJ2-7|11
CAWSVDYEQYF
TGTGCCTGGAGTGTTGACTACGAGCAGTACTTC
>TRBV9|NA|many|TRBJ2-1|15
CASSSLGDHYNEQFF
TGTGCCAGCAGCAGTTTAGGGGACCACTACAATGAGCAGTTCTTC
>TRBV27|TRBD1|many|TRBJ2-3|16
CASAYRTGSRSDTQYF
TGTGCCAGCGCTTATCGGACAGGGTCGAGGTCAGATACGCAGTATTTT
>TRBV5-1|NA|NA|TRBJ2-5|16
CASSFDMSSSYNEQYF
TGCGCCAGCAGCTTTGACATGTCGAGCTCCTACAATGAGCAGTACTTC
>TRBV30|NA|NA|TRBJ2-4|16
CAWSALGSGGKNIQYF
TGTGCCTGGAGCGCCCTCGGATCAGGTGGCAAAAACATTCAGTACTTC
>TRBV20-1|NA|NA|TRBJ2-7|12
CSAPGRSYEQYF
TGCAGTGCTCCCGGAAGGAGCTACGAGCAGTACTTC
>TRBV7-2|NA|many|TRBJ2-6|15
CASSLMSSGANVLTF
TGTGCCAGCAGCTTAATGAGTTCCGGGGCCAACGTCCTGACTTTC
>TRBV20-1|TRBD1|few|TRBJ2-3|18
CSARRWGTGALRTDTQYF
TGCAGTGCTAGAAGATGGGGGACAGGGGCCCTCAGGACAGATACGCAGTATTTT
>TRBV4-2|NA|many|TRBJ1-1|13
CASSQDLETEAFF
TGTGCCAGCAGCCAAGATCTGGAAACTGAAGCTTTCTTT
>TRBV12-3/TRBV12-4|NA|many|TRBJ1-1|13
CASAYGVNTEAFF
TGTGCCAGCGCGTACGGAGTGAACACTGAAGCTTTCTTT
>TRBV29-1|NA|NA|TRBJ2-3|14
CSVVEVLGTDTQYF
TGCAGCGTTGTGGAAGTTCTGGGCACAGATACGCAGTATTTT
>TRBV7-9|TRBD1|once|TRBJ1-2|12
CASGGGDYGYTF
TGTGCCAGCGGAGGGGGCGACTATGGCTACACCTTC
>TRBV24-1|NA|few|TRBJ1-1|14
CATMGGAMNTEAFF
TGTGCCACGATGGGAGGGGCCATGAACACCGAAGCTTTCTTT
>TRBV30|NA|many|TRBJ2-5|11
CACTGQETQYF
TGTGCCTGTACAGGTCAAGAGACCCAGTACTTC
>TRBV4-3|NA|many|TRBJ2-7|13
CASSLGLPHEQYF
TGCGCCAGCAGCCTAGGACTACCCCACGAGCAGTACTTC
>TRBV7-2|TRBD1|many|TRBJ2-3|16
CASSLDGTGLTDTQYF
TGTGCCAGCAGCTTAGATGGGACAGGGCTGACAGATACGCAGTATTTT
>TRBV27|TRBD1|NA|TRBJ2-6|16
CATTGQGGSGANVLTF
TGTGCCACCACTGGACAGGGGGGGTCAGGGGCCAACGTCCTGACTTTC
>TRBV3-1|TRBD2|few|TRBJ2-1|15
CASSQGSGGGNEQFF
TGTGCCAGCAGCCAAGGCAGCGGGGGAGGGAATGAGCAGTTCTTC
>TRBV3-1|NA|many|TRBJ2-1|11
CASSQGGVEFF
TGTGCCAGCAGCCAAGGTGGGGTGGAGTTCTTC
>TRBV15|TRBD1|NA|TRBJ1-2|15
CATRGRGPTNYGYTF
TGTGCCACCAGGGGCAGGGGGCCCACTAACTATGGCTACACCTTC
>TRBV7-6|NA|NA|TRBJ1-1|15
CASSSIRGGGFGAFF
TGTGCCAGCAGCTCGATCCGGGGTGGCGGTTTTGGAGCTTTCTTT
>TRBV6-5|NA|NA|TRBJ1-1|15
CASSYSRILNTEAFF
TGTGCCAGCAGTTACTCGAGAATATTGAACACTGAAGCTTTCTTT
>TRBV24-1|NA|NA|TRBJ2-3|15
CATSGGGAGTDTQYF
TGTGCCACCAGTGGAGGGGGCGCGGGAACAGATACGCAGTATTTT
>TRBV5-1|NA|NA|TRBJ2-7|13
CASSLFNRDEQYF
TGCGCCAGCAGCTTGTTTAACAGGGACGAGCAGTACTTC
>TRBV20-1|TRBD2|many|TRBJ2-3|14
CSARVLAATDTQYF
TGCAGTGCTAGAGTACTAGCGGCTACGGATACGCAGTATTTT